The 14 T cell receptor beta chains listed next were all sequenced from one sample in a study of cytomegalovirus exposure and HLA in healthy donors. In the PCR, 60 Vbeta and 13 Jbeta primers were used. The protocol was immunoSEQ multiplex PCR, while the TCRdb copy is restricted to in-frame clones and leaves out a portion. The profile shows around 150,000 clones, 65% to 85% of them singletons. The sample consisted of PBMCs. The receptors were sampled from a woman aged 18 to 35 in good health and CMV-seronegative.

This clone was seen just once. V gene TRBV5-1 combines with J gene TRBJ2-6, with a possible D match to TRBD2 (7 bases). Trimming cost V 2 bases and J 2 bases, with 11 bases left between them. CDR3 size: 16 residues. Germline values: CDR1 SGHRS, CDR2 YFSETQ. The CDR3 here is CASSFGGQAGANVLTF. CDR3 DNA sequence: TGCGCCAGCAGCTTCGGGGGGCAGGCTGGGGCCAACGTCCTGACTTTC.

This clone was detected once. Different DNA sequences within this sample yield the same CDR3. The V and J genes are TRBV28 and TRBJ1-2; D is unresolved. Trimming took 3 bases from V and 8 from J, leaving 7 bases between them. Germline loops: CDR1 MDHEN, CDR2 SYDVKM. The CDR3 sequence is 11 residues long. CDR3 in DNA: TGTGCCAGCAGTTTGCGGGCGGGCTACACCTTC. This gives the protein CASSLRAGYTF.

V and J are TRBV27 and TRBJ1-1; D possibly corresponds to TRBD1 (5 bases). This CDR3 comprises 14 residues. Trimming stripped 7 bases from V and 6 bases from J, with 18 bases between. The V gene's germline CDR1 is MNHEY and CDR2 SMNVEV (reference sequence). The CDR3, as DNA: TGTGCCAGCAATTCCCTGGGGGGGAAGGCTGAAGCTTTCTTT. This sequence encodes CASNSLGGKAEAFF.

The chain recombines TRBV27 with TRBJ2-7; D perhaps matches TRBD2 (5 bases). The CDR3 runs to 15 residues. Trimming stripped 0 bases from V and 0 bases from J, with 9 bases between. CDR1 MNHEY and CDR2 SMNVEV come from the germline V gene (reference sequence). This CDR3 is CASSLSKGSSYEQYF. CDR3 DNA sequence: TGTGCCAGCAGTTTATCGAAAGGGAGCTCCTACGAGCAGTACTTC.

This chain connects TRBV5-1 to TRBJ2-1; D is possibly TRBD2 (7 bases). Germline V gene sequence: CDR1 SGHRS, CDR2 YFSETQ. This CDR3 contains 18 residues. The V end lost 5 bases, the J end lost 4 bases, and 25 bases lay between the germline ends. CDR3 in amino acids: CASRSQGGRGGLYNEQFF. The CDR3 DNA reads as TGCGCCAGCAGGTCCCAAGGGGGAAGGGGGGGCCTATACAATGAGCAGTTCTTC.

The rearrangement joins TRBV10-3 to TRBJ1-5; tentatively, D is TRBD1 (5 bases). Trimming stripped 6 bases from V and 11 bases from J, with 26 bases between. CDR1 and CDR2 (germline): ENHRY, SYGVKD. The CDR3 is 16 amino acids. The CDR3 protein is CAIRRPGPTGQSAQHF. CDR3 in DNA: TGTGCCATCAGACGACCTGGGCCGACTGGACAATCAGCCCAGCATTTT.

The count of this clone is one. The V gene is TRBV11-2, the J gene TRBJ2-3; 8 bases map to TRBD1. CDR1 and CDR2 from the germline V gene are SGHAT and FQNNGV. The CDR3 length is 16 residues. With V trimmed by 4 bases and J by 2 bases, 8 bases remained unmatched. The CDR3 sequence is CASSSRTGTNTDTQYF. DNA of the CDR3: TGTGCCAGCAGCTCTCGGACAGGGACGAACACAGATACGCAGTATTTT.

The CDR3 coding sequence is TGTGCCAGCAGCGTAGGCGGGGGATCGACTGAAGCTTTCTTT. This gives the protein CASSVGGGSTEAFF. The gene calls are TRBV9 and TRBJ1-1, with D perhaps matching TRBD1 (5 bases). Germline V CDR1 and CDR2: SGDLS, YYNGEE. This CDR3 region has 14 residues. Trimming stripped 0 bases from V and 5 bases from J, with 11 bases between. The entire variable domain, with the rest obtained from reference TRBV9 and TRBJ1-1, is as follows: DSGVTQTPKHLITATGQRVTLRCSPRSGDLSVYWYQQSLDQGLQFLIQYYNGEERAKGNILERFSAQQFPDLHSELNLSSLELGDSALYFCASSVGGGSTEAFFGQGTRLTVV.

In this sample, this clone turned up a few times. The rearrangement joins TRBV30 to TRBJ1-2; D is uncertain. Trimming removed 2 bases from V and 8 bases from J, with 12 bases in between. In germline, CDR1 is GTSNPN, CDR2 SVGIG (reference sequence). This CDR3 region has 12 residues. CDR3 DNA: TGTGCCTGGAGTTTCGTGGAGGAGGGCTACACCTTC. It yields the protein CAWSFVEEGYTF. Looking up the rest from reference TRBV30 and TRBJ1-2 gives the full variable domain: SQTIHQWPATLVQPVGSPLSLECTVEGTSNPNLYWYRQAAGRGLQLLFYSVGIGQISSEVPQNLSASRPQDRQFILSSKKLLLSDSGFYLCAWSFVEEGYTFGSGTRLTVV.

This clone was seen only a few times. The genes are TRBV5-1 and TRBJ1-5, with 7 bases aligning to TRBD1. The V and J ends lost 0 bases and 4 bases, in that order; junction bases with no gene match: 4. The CDR3 is made up of 15 amino acids. CDR1 and CDR2 from the germline V gene are SGHRS and YFSETQ. CDR3 coding DNA: TGCGCCAGCAGCTTGGTAGGGGGCCGAAATCAGCCCCAGCATTTT. Protein product: CASSLVGGRNQPQHF.

V and J are TRBV19 and TRBJ1-2, with D possibly TRBD1 on 5 matching bases. The CDR3 contains 14 residues. Germline V CDR1 and CDR2: LNHDA, SQIVND (reference sequence). The ends were cut back, 3 bases at V and 8 bases at J, with 16 bases in the middle. The CDR3 nucleotides are TGTGCCAGTAGTATTACGTCGACAGCCCGGGGCTACACCTTC. This gives the protein CASSITSTARGYTF.

The chain is built from TRBV19 and TRBJ1-1; a possible D gene is TRBD1 (5 bases). Germline V gives CDR1 LNHDA, CDR2 SQIVND (reference sequence). With 3 bases removed from V and 4 bases from J, the gap between germline ends came to 15 bases. The CDR3 runs to 15 residues. The CDR3 sequence: CASSIVGGFGTEAFF. The CDR3, as DNA: TGTGCCAGTAGTATCGTGGGGGGTTTCGGCACTGAAGCTTTCTTT.

This clone came up a few times. The CDR3 here is CASNDRWELFF. The CDR3, as DNA: TGTGCCAGTAACGACAGGTGGGAGCTGTTTTTT. This sequence joins TRBV19 and TRBJ2-2; D may be TRBD1 (6 bases). The CDR3 totals 11 residues. Germline values: CDR1 LNHDA, CDR2 SQIVND (reference sequence). Trimming shortened V by 7 bases and J by 9 bases, and 9 bases separated the two germline ends. The variable domain in full, completed from reference TRBV19 and TRBJ2-2, reads DGGITQSPKYLFRKEGQNVTLSCEQNLNHDAMYWYRQDPGQGLRLIYYSQIVNDFQKGDIAEGYSVSREKKESFPLTVTSAQKNPTAFYLCASNDRWELFFGEGSRLTVL.

The chain links TRBV7-2 to TRBJ2-7, with 11 nucleotides matching TRBD2. The junction had 9 bases not matched to a gene; V was cut back by 5 bases and J by 0 bases. The CDR3 is 17 amino acids. Germline-derived CDR1 and CDR2 are SGHTA and FQGNSA. CDR3 loop: CASSPRLAGGASYEQYF. CDR3 DNA sequence: TGTGCCAGCAGCCCCAGGCTAGCGGGGGGAGCCTCCTACGAGCAGTACTTC.